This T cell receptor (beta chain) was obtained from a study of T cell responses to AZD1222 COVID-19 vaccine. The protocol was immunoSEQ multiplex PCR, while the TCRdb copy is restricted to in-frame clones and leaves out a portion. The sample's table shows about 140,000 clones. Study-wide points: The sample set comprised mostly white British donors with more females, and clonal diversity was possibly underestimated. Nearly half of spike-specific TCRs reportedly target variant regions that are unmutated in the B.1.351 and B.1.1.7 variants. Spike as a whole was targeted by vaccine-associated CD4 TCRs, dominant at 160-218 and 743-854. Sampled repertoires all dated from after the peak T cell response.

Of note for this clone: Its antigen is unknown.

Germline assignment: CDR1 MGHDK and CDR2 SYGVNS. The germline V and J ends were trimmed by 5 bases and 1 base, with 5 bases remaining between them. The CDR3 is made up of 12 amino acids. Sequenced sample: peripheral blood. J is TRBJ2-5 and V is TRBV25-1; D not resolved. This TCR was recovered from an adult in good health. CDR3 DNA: TGTGCCAGCAGTATTGGCCAAGAGACCCAGTACTTC. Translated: CASSIGQETQYF.